The 22 T cell receptor beta chains listed next were all sequenced from one sample in a study of T cells in Graves' hyperthyroidism and ophthalmopathy. Researchers amplified the TCR beta CDR3 regions from RNA transcripts. The HTBI primer set drove a first-round RT-PCR of the TCR CDR3. Each CDR3 protein gets one entry after TCRdb re-called the multiplex PCR reads with MiXCR. The sample consists of around 800,000 distinct CDR3 sequences, 35% to 40% of them appearing once. Sequences were obtained from blood. All receptors derive from a young man with Graves' hyperthyroidism.

The chain carries TRBV7-2 and TRBJ1-5, with 8 bases fitting TRBD1. V lost 5 bases to trimming and J lost 3 bases; unmatched junction nucleotides: 9. Germline values: CDR1 SGHTA, CDR2 FQGNSA. CDR3 size: 16 residues. The CDR3 region is CASSLSAGGFNQPQHF. The CDR3 coding sequence is TGTGCCAGCAGCCTCAGCGCAGGGGGCTTCAATCAGCCCCAGCATTTT.

The chain couples TRBV10-3 to TRBJ2-7; tentatively, D is TRBD2 (7 bases). Trimming took off 6 bases at V and 6 bases at J, with 24 bases between the two ends. Germline V gene sequence: CDR1 ENHRY, CDR2 SYGVKD. The length of the CDR3 is 16 residues. CDR3 sequence reads: CAISPLRRGAGPEQYF. The CDR3 DNA sequence: TGTGCCATCAGCCCACTTAGACGGGGGGCTGGACCCGAGCAGTACTTC.

The table lists this clonotype with many counts. The chain has TRBV6-1 and TRBJ2-5; D remains unclear. The CDR3 has 14 amino acids. V was trimmed by 4 bases and J by 5 bases, leaving 14 bases between them. The germline V gene encodes CDR1 MNHNS and CDR2 SASEGT. As DNA, the CDR3 is TGTGCCAGCAGTGTCCTAAGCCCTCGGGAGACCCAGTACTTC. Amino acids: CASSVLSPRETQYF.

The chain employs TRBV10-3 and TRBJ2-7; tentatively, D is TRBD1 (5 bases). The CDR3 consists of 17 residues. CDR1 is ENHRY and CDR2 is SYGVKD in the germline V gene. V dropped 0 bases and J dropped 1 base, with 16 bases sitting between them. CDR3 nucleotides: TGTGCCATCAGTGAGTCTGAAGGGGTTGGGCTGTCCTACGAGCAGTACTTC. Its translation: CAISESEGVGLSYEQYF.

This clonotype came up a few times. V and J are TRBV20-1 and TRBJ2-7, with a weak D call TRBD1 (6 bases). Trimming stripped 3 bases from V and 2 bases from J, with 14 bases between. The CDR3 covers 14 residues. The germline V gene encodes CDR1 DFQATT and CDR2 SNEGSKA (reference sequence). CDR3 amino acids: CSASQRTATYEQYF. The CDR3 DNA reads TGCAGTGCTAGTCAGAGGACAGCAACCTACGAGCAGTACTTC.

The chain links TRBV15 to TRBJ2-5; unclear D gene. CDR1 LNHNV and CDR2 YYDKDF come from the germline V gene (reference sequence). Trimming cost V 3 bases and J 3 bases, with 11 bases left between them. The CDR3 sequence is 14 residues long. CDR3 region: CATSSLSSEETQYF. DNA of the CDR3: TGTGCCACCAGCAGCTTATCATCCGAAGAGACCCAGTACTTC.

This clonotype was seen at least ten times. The chain links TRBV2 to TRBJ1-6; D unresolved. V shed 5 bases and J shed 8 bases, with 10 bases lying between them. Germline V lookup: CDR1 SNHLY, CDR2 FYNNEI. CDR3 length equals 13 residues. The CDR3 DNA sequence: TGTGCCAGCAGTTTCAGGTCGGATTCACCCCTCCACTTT. Protein: CASSFRSDSPLHF.

The chain employs TRBV7-8 and TRBJ2-5, with 9 bases matching TRBD2. CDR3 length: 14 amino acids. V trimming: 6 bases; J trimming: 9 bases; junction bases outside the gene matches: 11. Looked up from germline, CDR1 is SGHVS and CDR2 is FQNEAQ. The CDR3 is CASRAGGQNQPQYF. For the CDR3, the DNA is TGTGCCAGCAGGGCGGGAGGGCAGAATCAGCCCCAGTACTTC.

The table lists this clonotype with many counts. The rearrangement links TRBV25-1 to TRBJ1-1, with a possible D match to TRBD1 (5 bases). Trimming removed 1 base at V and 6 bases at J, with 6 bases between. The CDR3 covers 12 residues. Germline values: CDR1 MGHDK, CDR2 SYGVNS. This chain's CDR3 is CASSESGPEAFF. DNA of the CDR3: TGTGCCAGCAGTGAATCAGGGCCTGAAGCTTTCTTT.

Turning to this clonotype: Possible read error: a much larger clone is one base away. This is likely a read error, given that the CDR3 carries no conserved phenylalanine or tryptophan at its end. The chain is built from TRBV29-1 and TRBJ1-1; tentative D call: TRBD1 (5 bases). The V gene's germline CDR1 is SQVTM and CDR2 ANQGSEA. CDR3 length: 13 residues. Trimming shortened V by 7 bases and J by 4 bases, and 16 bases separated the two germline ends. The CDR3 sequence: CSAHLQGGTEAFL. CDR3 bases: TGCAGCGCGCATCTCCAGGGAGGCACTGAAGCTTTCTTA.

V is TRBV29-1 and J is TRBJ2-7; D gene uncertain. V dropped 5 bases and J dropped 0 bases, with 14 bases sitting between them. Germline V gene sequence: CDR1 SQVTM, CDR2 ANQGSEA. There are 14 residues in the CDR3. The CDR3 reads CSVSSTVSSYEQYF. CDR3 DNA sequence: TGCAGCGTTTCTTCAACAGTCAGCTCCTACGAGCAGTACTTC.

A single count supports this clonotype. The chain's CDR3 is CSVGGDRQETQYF. The CDR3 DNA reads as TGCAGCGTCGGCGGGGACAGGCAAGAGACCCAGTACTTC. This chain links TRBV29-1 with TRBJ2-5, with TRBD1 matching over 8 bases. V was pared by 6 bases and J by 2 bases, with 5 bases of the junction left unmatched. The CDR3 covers 13 residues. Germline V gives CDR1 SQVTM, CDR2 ANQGSEA.

This clonotype was recorded a few times. The chain carries TRBV5-1 and TRBJ1-1; 8 bases align to TRBD1. Germline values: CDR1 SGHRS, CDR2 YFSETQ. The CDR3 runs to 16 residues. J gave up 2 bases and V 4 bases, and 10 bases lay outside the gene matches. The CDR3 DNA reads as TGCGCCAGCAGCCAACGCTCGGGACAGGCTAACACTGAAGCTTTCTTT. It encodes CASSQRSGQANTEAFF.

In DNA form, the CDR3 reads TGCGCCAGCATGGGGGGGGGTCGCAATCAGCCCCAGCATTTT. Translated, it gives CASMGGGRNQPQHF. The chain combines TRBV10-2 with TRBJ1-5, with D possibly TRBD1 on 5 matching bases. The CDR3 has 14 amino acids. The germline V gene has CDR1 WSHSY and CDR2 SAAADI. V dropped 7 bases and J dropped 2 bases, with 12 bases sitting between them.

CDR3 sequence: CATSPDRLETWYF. DNA for the CDR3: TGTGCCACCAGCCCGGACAGGTTAGAGACCTGGTACTTC. The chain is built from TRBV15 and TRBJ2-5; 7 bases match TRBD1. The CDR3 has 13 residues. The J segment lost 13 bases and the V segment lost 5 bases, leaving 13 bases of the junction unmatched. Per the germline V gene, CDR1 is LNHNV and CDR2 is YYDKDF (reference sequence). Using reference TRBV15 and TRBJ2-5 for the parts outside the CDR3, the full variable domain is DAMVIQNPRYQVTQFGKPVTLSCSQTLNHNVMYWYQQKSSQAPKLLFHYYDKDFNNEADTPDNFQSRRPNTSFCFLDIRSPGLGDTAMYLCATSPDRLETWYFGPGTRLLVL.

This clonotype has only a few counts. One junction end does not reproduce the germline sequence, and a read error may be involved. The chain uses TRBV29-1 and TRBJ1-1; no definite D call. Germline-derived CDR1 and CDR2 are SQVTM and ANQGSEA. The CDR3 has 12 residues. CDR3 bases: TGTGCCTGGAGTGTGGTGAACACTGAAGCTTTCTTT. This translates into CAWSVVNTEAFF.

CDR3 sequence (DNA): TGTGCCATCAGTGAGTCGGGGACAAACACCGGGGAGCTGTTTTTT. Translated: CAISESGTNTGELFF. The chain carries TRBV10-3 and TRBJ2-2; perhaps TRBD1 as D (6 bases). CDR3 length: 15 amino acids. Per germline, CDR1 ENHRY and CDR2 SYGVKD. Trimming shortened V by 0 bases and J by 2 bases, and 7 bases separated the two germline ends.

This clonotype turned up a few times. The V call is TRBV6-5, the J call TRBJ1-2; maybe TRBD1 (5 bases). V was pared by 6 bases and J by 4 bases, with 18 bases between. The CDR3 extends over 15 amino acids. Germline values: CDR1 MNHEY, CDR2 SVGAGI. The CDR3: CASSPDPGRIYGYTF. CDR3 nucleotides: TGTGCCAGCAGCCCCGATCCGGGACGGATCTATGGCTACACCTTC.

The genes are TRBV5-6 and TRBJ1-5; 7 nucleotides align to TRBD1. Looked up from germline, CDR1 is SGHDT and CDR2 is YYEEEE. V dropped 4 bases and J dropped 9; count of bases not matched to a gene: 7. The CDR3 loop spans 13 amino acids. CDR3 amino acids: CASSTGTERPQHF. The CDR3 nucleotides read TGTGCCAGCAGCACGGGGACAGAACGGCCCCAGCATTTT.

The chain carries TRBV20-1 and TRBJ1-1, with D possibly TRBD1 on 5 matching bases. Between the trimmed V and J ends, which lost 6 bases and 3 bases, there was a span of 14 bases. CDR3 length: 13 amino acids. The germline V gene has CDR1 DFQATT and CDR2 SNEGSKA (reference sequence). CDR3 bases: TGCAGTGCCCTCAGGGATTGGTACACTGAAGCTTTCTTT. Translated, it gives CSALRDWYTEAFF.

In its sample, this clonotype was seen a few times. V and J are TRBV12-3 or TRBV12-4 and TRBJ1-1; TRBD1 is a possible D gene (6 bases). Trimming removed 7 bases at V and 4 bases at J, with 16 bases between. The CDR3 runs 14 residues. CDR3 residues: CASKIQGGGTEAFF. CDR3 nucleotides: TGTGCCAGCAAGATACAGGGTGGAGGCACTGAAGCTTTCTTT.

This clonotype was counted ten times or more. This sequence joins TRBV29-1 and TRBJ2-6; possible D gene TRBD1, 5 bases. Per germline, CDR1 SQVTM and CDR2 ANQGSEA. The CDR3 is 13 amino acids. Trimming shortened V by 7 bases and J by 4 bases, and 11 bases separated the two germline ends. CDR3 loop: CSATGSGANVLTF. CDR3 coding DNA: TGCAGCGCCACAGGTTCCGGGGCCAACGTCCTGACTTTC.